Listed here are 5 T cell receptor beta chains from one sample, sequenced in a study of beta chain features in type 1 diabetes. Study-wide results and limits: Type 1 diabetes patients had TCRB CDR3s that were shorter (moderately but significantly so) in all four CD4+ subsets.

These receptors have no known antigen. The entirety of the isolated RNA underwent reverse transcription, so expressed TCRB transcripts were sequenced. This table comes from immunoSEQ multiplex PCR, and its TCRdb copy is limited to in-frame clones, with some not included. This sample yields 250,000 to 350,000 clones, of which around 15% are seen a single time; 0.015% to 0.02% belongs to the top ten. Sequenced material: naive CD4+ T cells from blood. These TCRs come from a man younger than 40 with type 1 diabetes.

This clone was counted between two and nine times. J is TRBJ1-3 and V is TRBV15, with D hard to call. This CDR3 is built from 16 residues. Germline-derived CDR1 and CDR2 are LNHNV and YYDKDF (reference sequence). V lost 5 bases and J 0 bases, leaving 14 bases between the germline ends. The CDR3 reads CATSPFHPSSGNTIYF. The CDR3 nucleotides read TGTGCCACCAGCCCCTTCCATCCGAGCTCTGGAAACACCATATATTTT.

This chain connects TRBV7-3 to TRBJ2-5, with unresolved D. The germline CDR1 and CDR2 sequences are SGHTA and FQGTGA. The CDR3 covers 13 residues. Deletions cut 3 bases from V and 2 bases from J, with 7 bases between. CDR3 amino acids: CASSLQKQETQYF. DNA for the CDR3: TGTGCCAGCAGCTTGCAGAAACAAGAGACCCAGTACTTC. The whole variable domain, filled in from reference TRBV7-3 and TRBJ2-5, reads GAGVSQTPSNKVTEKGKYVELRCDPISGHTALYWYRQSLGQGPEFLIYFQGTGAADDSGLPNDRFFAVRPEGSVSTLKIQRTERGDSAVYLCASSLQKQETQYFGPGTRLLVL.

This chain uses TRBV30 with TRBJ1-1; the D is unclear. Trimming stripped 0 bases from V and 1 base from J, with 6 bases between. This CDR3 spans 13 amino acids. The germline CDR1 and CDR2 sequences are GTSNPN and SVGIG (reference sequence). In DNA, the CDR3 is TGTGCCTGGAGTGTAAACAGGAACACTGAAGCTTTCTTT. Protein: CAWSVNRNTEAFF.

This clone was counted a few times. V is TRBV2 and J is TRBJ1-4; perhaps TRBD1 as D (6 bases). Trimming removed 9 bases from V and 13 bases from J, with 21 bases in between. The CDR3 is 13 residues long. CDR1 and CDR2 from the germline V gene are SNHLY and FYNNEI. Here the CDR3 DNA reads TGTGCCAGTACTCCAGGGGCCCAACTCGTACTGTTTTTT. This encodes CASTPGAQLVLFF.

The rearrangement links TRBV21-1 to TRBJ2-5; the D call of TRBD1 is as the table states it, not checked on the DNA. Judging by the DNA end, TRBJ2-7 fits better; the J call may be wrong. TRBV21-1 is a recognized pseudogene. This CDR3 has 16 residues. The CDR3 sequence: CASSKRGTGSRYEQYF. The CDR3, as DNA: TGTGCCAGCAGCAAACGGGGAACAGGGTCGCGCTACGAGCAGTACTTC.